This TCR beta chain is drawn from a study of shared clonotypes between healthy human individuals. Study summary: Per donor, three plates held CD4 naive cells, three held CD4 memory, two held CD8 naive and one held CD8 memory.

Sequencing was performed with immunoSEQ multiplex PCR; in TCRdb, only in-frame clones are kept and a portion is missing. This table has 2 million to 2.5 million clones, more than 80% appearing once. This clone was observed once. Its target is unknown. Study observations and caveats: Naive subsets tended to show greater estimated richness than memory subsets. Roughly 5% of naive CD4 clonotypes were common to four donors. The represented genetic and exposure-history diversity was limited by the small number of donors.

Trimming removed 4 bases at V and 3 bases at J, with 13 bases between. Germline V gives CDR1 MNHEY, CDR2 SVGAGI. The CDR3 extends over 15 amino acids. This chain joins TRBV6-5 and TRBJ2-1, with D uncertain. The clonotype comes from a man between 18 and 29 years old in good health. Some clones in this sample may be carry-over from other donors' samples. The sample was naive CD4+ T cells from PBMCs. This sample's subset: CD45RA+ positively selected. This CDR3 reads CASSLAIAGYNEQFF. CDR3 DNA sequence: TGTGCCAGCAGTTTGGCAATCGCCGGCTACAATGAGCAGTTCTTC.